The 14 T cell receptor beta chains listed next were all sequenced from one sample in a study of OX40 agonist ivuxolimab in advanced cancers. This table comes from immunoSEQ multiplex PCR, and its TCRdb copy is limited to in-frame clones, with some not included. The sample has about 64,000 clones, 75% to 90% seen once. This material consisted of CD4+ or CD8+ T cells sorted from blood, taken in a trial of the OX40 agonist ivuxolimab. The source is an adult with an advanced solid tumor such as melanoma, head and neck, liver or kidney cancer.

The chain couples TRBV29-1 to TRBJ1-2, with D unclear. V shed 7 bases and J shed 4 bases, with 10 bases lying between them. Germline V gene data show CDR1 as SQVTM and CDR2 as ANQGSEA. This CDR3 contains 11 residues. The CDR3: CSADASYGYTF. The CDR3 DNA reads TGCAGCGCTGACGCAAGCTATGGCTACACCTTC.

V usage is TRBV6-4 and J usage is TRBJ2-7; 7 bases match TRBD2. CDR1 and CDR2 (germline): MRHNA, SNTAGT. V shed 4 bases, J shed 2 bases, and the junction held 8 bases outside the gene matches. The CDR3 extends over 15 amino acids. Here the CDR3 reads CASSAYSGPPYEQYF. The CDR3, as DNA: TGTGCCAGCAGTGCGTATAGCGGGCCCCCCTACGAGCAGTACTTC.

The chain combines TRBV7-3 with TRBJ1-1; the D is unclear. Trimming removed 5 bases at V and 4 bases at J, with 11 bases between. The CDR3 extends over 13 amino acids. CDR1 and CDR2 from the germline V gene are SGHTA and FQGTGA. DNA of the CDR3: TGTGCCAGCAGCCCCGGGAGGGTCACTGAAGCTTTCTTT. This codes for CASSPGRVTEAFF.

The chain recombines TRBV5-1 with TRBJ2-7, with 9 bases lining up with TRBD1. This CDR3 contains 16 residues. CDR1 and CDR2 (germline): SGHRS, YFSETQ. The V and J ends lost 0 bases and 5 bases, in that order; junction bases with no gene match: 9. This chain's CDR3 is CASSLGWGTGYHEQYF. The CDR3 DNA follows: TGCGCCAGCAGCTTGGGGTGGGGGACAGGGTACCACGAGCAGTACTTC. Full variable domain (rest looked up from reference TRBV5-1 and TRBJ2-7): KAGVTQTPRYLIKTRGQQVTLSCSPISGHRSVSWYQQTPGQGLQFLFEYFSETQRNKGNFPGRFSGRQFSNSRSEMNVSTLELGDSALYLCASSLGWGTGYHEQYFGPGTRLTVT.

This sequence joins TRBV5-6 and TRBJ2-7, with D perhaps matching TRBD2 (6 bases). V lost 3 bases and J lost 4, with 14 bases in between. Germline V CDR1 and CDR2: SGHDT, YYEEEE. The CDR3 length is 14 residues. CDR3 nucleotides: TGTGCCAGCAGCTATGGGACTCTGTCGTACGAGCAGTACTTC. Protein product: CASSYGTLSYEQYF.

This chain links TRBV29-1 with TRBJ2-1, with D uncertain. The CDR3 is 10 residues long. Germline CDR1 SQVTM, CDR2 ANQGSEA. The ends were cut back, 4 bases at V and 6 bases at J, with 4 bases in the middle. This CDR3 is CSVVGNEQFF. The CDR3 DNA reads as TGCAGCGTTGTTGGCAATGAGCAGTTCTTC.

This chain's CDR3 is CASTPGLGDTQYF. The DNA of the CDR3 is TGTGCCAGCACCCCGGGACTGGGAGATACGCAGTATTTT. The chain combines TRBV6-5 with TRBJ2-3, with D possibly matching TRBD2 (6 bases). The CDR3 length is 13 residues. With 7 bases removed from V and 5 bases from J, the gap between germline ends came to 13 bases. Germline V gene data show CDR1 as MNHEY and CDR2 as SVGAGI.

This clone has just one count. The rearrangement uses TRBV7-8 and TRBJ2-3, with 9 bases matching TRBD1. After removal of 2 bases from V and 4 bases from J, the junction contained 7 bases not matched to a gene. Per germline, CDR1 SGHVS and CDR2 FQNEAQ. This CDR3 has 16 residues. CDR3 sequence (DNA): TGTGCCAGCAGCTTACCCCGGGACAGGGCACCAGATACGCAGTATTTT. This gives the protein CASSLPRDRAPDTQYF.

This chain connects TRBV7-9 to TRBJ2-2; no reliable D call. The CDR3 covers 13 residues. Germline CDR1 SEHNR, CDR2 FQNEAQ (reference sequence). Trimming shortened V by 8 bases and J by 5 bases, and 12 bases separated the two germline ends. The CDR3 DNA reads as TGTGCCAGCGAGACCCCGTTGACCGGGGAGCTGTTTTTT. Translated, it gives CASETPLTGELFF.

CDR3 protein: CASSYTGELFF. The CDR3 coding sequence is TGTGCCAGCAGTTACACCGGGGAGCTGTTTTTT. The chain couples TRBV27 to TRBJ2-2; D remains ambiguous. This CDR3 comprises 11 residues. Per the germline V gene, CDR1 is MNHEY and CDR2 is SMNVEV (reference sequence). Trimming pared 4 bases from V and 3 bases from J, leaving 0 bases between.

This chain connects TRBV7-8 to TRBJ2-1; 12 nucleotides match TRBD2. The V gene end was trimmed by 1 base and the J gene end by 7 bases; junction bases not matched to a gene: 11. Germline lookup yields CDR1 SGHVS and CDR2 FQNEAQ. The CDR3 is 18 amino acids. The chain's CDR3 is CASSLEAGASGRDNEQFF. CDR3 DNA sequence: TGTGCCAGCAGCTTAGAGGCGGGGGCTAGCGGGAGGGATAATGAGCAGTTCTTC.

This sequence joins TRBV11-2 and TRBJ1-2; D ambiguous. The V end lost 3 bases, the J end lost 7 bases, and 15 bases lay between the germline ends. Germline V gene sequence: CDR1 SGHAT, CDR2 FQNNGV. CDR3 length: 14 residues. In nucleotides, the CDR3 is TGTGCCAGCAGCTTCGGACTTCAGAGGGTTGGCTACACCTTC. Its translation is CASSFGLQRVGYTF. Combining the CDR3 with reference TRBV11-2 and TRBJ1-2 gives the whole variable domain EAGVAQSPRYKIIEKRQSVAFWCNPISGHATLYWYQQILGQGPKLLIQFQNNGVVDDSQLPKDRFSAERLKGVDSTLKIQPAKLEDSAVYLCASSFGLQRVGYTFGSGTRLTVV.

The chain couples TRBV29-1 to TRBJ2-1, with TRBD2 matching over 7 bases. Trimming removed 4 bases from V and 1 base from J; junction bases left unmatched: 1. CDR3 length: 13 amino acids. CDR1 is SQVTM and CDR2 is ANQGSEA in the germline V gene. DNA of the CDR3: TGCAGCGTTGTCGGGGGGTCCTACAATGAGCAGTTCTTC. Its translation is CSVVGGSYNEQFF.

V is TRBV10-3 and J is TRBJ2-5, with D perhaps being TRBD1 or TRBD2 (5 bases each). With 3 bases removed from V and 11 bases from J, the gap between germline ends came to 22 bases. Germline values: CDR1 ENHRY, CDR2 SYGVKD. There are 15 residues in the CDR3. CDR3 sequence: CAISDPETGTWEQYF. Written as DNA, the CDR3 is TGTGCCATCAGTGATCCCGAAACAGGAACGTGGGAGCAGTACTTC.